The 9 T cell receptor beta chains reported below all come from one sample, sequenced in a study of T cell responses to AZD1222 COVID-19 vaccine. TCRdb's table, derived via immunoSEQ multiplex PCR, lists solely in-frame clones and lacks some. The table lists tens of thousands of clones, 85% of them singletons. The sample consisted of peripheral blood, taken on day 0 of AZD1222 vaccination. The receptors originated from an adult in good health.

V usage is TRBV28 and J usage is TRBJ1-1, with D uncertain. Looked up from germline, CDR1 is MDHEN and CDR2 is SYDVKM. V dropped 4 bases and J dropped 4 bases, with 16 bases sitting between them. The CDR3 covers 15 residues. CDR3 amino acids: CASSSWVRGATEAFF. In nucleotides, the CDR3 is TGTGCCAGCAGTTCCTGGGTCCGGGGAGCCACTGAAGCTTTCTTT.

The V call is TRBV19, the J call TRBJ1-1, with a possible D match to TRBD1 (5 bases). This CDR3 comprises 11 residues. Germline V gene sequence: CDR1 LNHDA, CDR2 SQIVND (reference sequence). Trimming cost V 7 bases and J 6 bases, with 9 bases left between them. The CDR3 sequence: CASMGEAEAFF. CDR3 coding DNA: TGTGCCAGTATGGGGGAAGCTGAAGCTTTCTTT.

The rearrangement joins TRBV5-1 to TRBJ1-3; D remains unclear. Trimming took 3 bases from V and 1 from J, leaving 14 bases between them. Germline values: CDR1 SGHRS, CDR2 YFSETQ. CDR3 length equals 16 residues. This CDR3 reads CASSWGGFASGNTIYF. For the CDR3, the DNA is TGCGCCAGCAGCTGGGGTGGGTTCGCGTCTGGAAACACCATATATTTT.

The chain carries TRBV7-2 and TRBJ2-7; D tentatively fits TRBD1 or TRBD2 (5 bases each). Trimming shortened V by 6 bases and J by 4 bases, and 19 bases separated the two germline ends. The V gene's germline CDR1 is SGHTA and CDR2 FQGNSA. This CDR3 contains 15 residues. Here the CDR3 DNA reads TGTGCCAGCAGAGAACCGGGACGGGACCTTTACGAGCAGTACTTC. Its protein is CASREPGRDLYEQYF.

V is TRBV5-1 and J is TRBJ2-3; D ambiguous. With 4 bases removed from V and 1 base from J, the gap between germline ends came to 10 bases. The V gene's germline CDR1 is SGHRS and CDR2 YFSETQ. CDR3 length: 14 residues. CDR3 residues: CASSPFSGTDTQYF. DNA of the CDR3: TGCGCCAGCAGCCCCTTTTCGGGCACAGATACGCAGTATTTT.

CDR3 nucleotide sequence: TGTGCCAGCAGTTACCAGGGGGGGAACGATGGCTACACCTTC. Residues: CASSYQGGNDGYTF. This chain uses TRBV6-5 with TRBJ1-2, with 7 bases matching TRBD1. This CDR3 region has 14 residues. Germline V CDR1 and CDR2: MNHEY, SVGAGI. The V and J ends lost 2 bases and 6 bases, in that order; junction bases with no gene match: 6.

The V and J genes are TRBV6-2 or TRBV6-3 and TRBJ2-2; the match to TRBD2 covers 10 bases. V trimming: 5 bases; J trimming: 6 bases; junction bases outside the gene matches: 9. Germline loops: CDR1 MNHEY, CDR2 SVGEGT. The CDR3 sequence is 16 residues long. The CDR3 region is CASSTGTSVKAGELFF. As DNA, the CDR3 is TGTGCCAGCAGTACAGGGACTAGCGTGAAGGCCGGGGAGCTGTTTTTT.

The chain joins TRBV6-5 to TRBJ1-1, with D hard to call. This CDR3 region has 14 residues. Germline CDR1 MNHEY, CDR2 SVGAGI. The V and J ends lost 2 bases and 1 base respectively, with 8 bases between them. The CDR3 bases are TGTGCCAGCAGTTACAGGTCGGGGAACACTGAAGCTTTCTTT. Translating it yields CASSYRSGNTEAFF.

V and J are TRBV9 and TRBJ2-2; a possible D gene is TRBD1 (5 bases). The CDR3 length is 15 residues. V lost 1 base, J lost 4 bases, and 11 bases lay in between. Germline CDR1 reads SGDLS; CDR2 reads YYNGEE. CDR3 region: CASSVQGRGTGELFF. The CDR3 DNA sequence: TGTGCCAGCAGCGTACAGGGAAGGGGCACCGGGGAGCTGTTTTTT.